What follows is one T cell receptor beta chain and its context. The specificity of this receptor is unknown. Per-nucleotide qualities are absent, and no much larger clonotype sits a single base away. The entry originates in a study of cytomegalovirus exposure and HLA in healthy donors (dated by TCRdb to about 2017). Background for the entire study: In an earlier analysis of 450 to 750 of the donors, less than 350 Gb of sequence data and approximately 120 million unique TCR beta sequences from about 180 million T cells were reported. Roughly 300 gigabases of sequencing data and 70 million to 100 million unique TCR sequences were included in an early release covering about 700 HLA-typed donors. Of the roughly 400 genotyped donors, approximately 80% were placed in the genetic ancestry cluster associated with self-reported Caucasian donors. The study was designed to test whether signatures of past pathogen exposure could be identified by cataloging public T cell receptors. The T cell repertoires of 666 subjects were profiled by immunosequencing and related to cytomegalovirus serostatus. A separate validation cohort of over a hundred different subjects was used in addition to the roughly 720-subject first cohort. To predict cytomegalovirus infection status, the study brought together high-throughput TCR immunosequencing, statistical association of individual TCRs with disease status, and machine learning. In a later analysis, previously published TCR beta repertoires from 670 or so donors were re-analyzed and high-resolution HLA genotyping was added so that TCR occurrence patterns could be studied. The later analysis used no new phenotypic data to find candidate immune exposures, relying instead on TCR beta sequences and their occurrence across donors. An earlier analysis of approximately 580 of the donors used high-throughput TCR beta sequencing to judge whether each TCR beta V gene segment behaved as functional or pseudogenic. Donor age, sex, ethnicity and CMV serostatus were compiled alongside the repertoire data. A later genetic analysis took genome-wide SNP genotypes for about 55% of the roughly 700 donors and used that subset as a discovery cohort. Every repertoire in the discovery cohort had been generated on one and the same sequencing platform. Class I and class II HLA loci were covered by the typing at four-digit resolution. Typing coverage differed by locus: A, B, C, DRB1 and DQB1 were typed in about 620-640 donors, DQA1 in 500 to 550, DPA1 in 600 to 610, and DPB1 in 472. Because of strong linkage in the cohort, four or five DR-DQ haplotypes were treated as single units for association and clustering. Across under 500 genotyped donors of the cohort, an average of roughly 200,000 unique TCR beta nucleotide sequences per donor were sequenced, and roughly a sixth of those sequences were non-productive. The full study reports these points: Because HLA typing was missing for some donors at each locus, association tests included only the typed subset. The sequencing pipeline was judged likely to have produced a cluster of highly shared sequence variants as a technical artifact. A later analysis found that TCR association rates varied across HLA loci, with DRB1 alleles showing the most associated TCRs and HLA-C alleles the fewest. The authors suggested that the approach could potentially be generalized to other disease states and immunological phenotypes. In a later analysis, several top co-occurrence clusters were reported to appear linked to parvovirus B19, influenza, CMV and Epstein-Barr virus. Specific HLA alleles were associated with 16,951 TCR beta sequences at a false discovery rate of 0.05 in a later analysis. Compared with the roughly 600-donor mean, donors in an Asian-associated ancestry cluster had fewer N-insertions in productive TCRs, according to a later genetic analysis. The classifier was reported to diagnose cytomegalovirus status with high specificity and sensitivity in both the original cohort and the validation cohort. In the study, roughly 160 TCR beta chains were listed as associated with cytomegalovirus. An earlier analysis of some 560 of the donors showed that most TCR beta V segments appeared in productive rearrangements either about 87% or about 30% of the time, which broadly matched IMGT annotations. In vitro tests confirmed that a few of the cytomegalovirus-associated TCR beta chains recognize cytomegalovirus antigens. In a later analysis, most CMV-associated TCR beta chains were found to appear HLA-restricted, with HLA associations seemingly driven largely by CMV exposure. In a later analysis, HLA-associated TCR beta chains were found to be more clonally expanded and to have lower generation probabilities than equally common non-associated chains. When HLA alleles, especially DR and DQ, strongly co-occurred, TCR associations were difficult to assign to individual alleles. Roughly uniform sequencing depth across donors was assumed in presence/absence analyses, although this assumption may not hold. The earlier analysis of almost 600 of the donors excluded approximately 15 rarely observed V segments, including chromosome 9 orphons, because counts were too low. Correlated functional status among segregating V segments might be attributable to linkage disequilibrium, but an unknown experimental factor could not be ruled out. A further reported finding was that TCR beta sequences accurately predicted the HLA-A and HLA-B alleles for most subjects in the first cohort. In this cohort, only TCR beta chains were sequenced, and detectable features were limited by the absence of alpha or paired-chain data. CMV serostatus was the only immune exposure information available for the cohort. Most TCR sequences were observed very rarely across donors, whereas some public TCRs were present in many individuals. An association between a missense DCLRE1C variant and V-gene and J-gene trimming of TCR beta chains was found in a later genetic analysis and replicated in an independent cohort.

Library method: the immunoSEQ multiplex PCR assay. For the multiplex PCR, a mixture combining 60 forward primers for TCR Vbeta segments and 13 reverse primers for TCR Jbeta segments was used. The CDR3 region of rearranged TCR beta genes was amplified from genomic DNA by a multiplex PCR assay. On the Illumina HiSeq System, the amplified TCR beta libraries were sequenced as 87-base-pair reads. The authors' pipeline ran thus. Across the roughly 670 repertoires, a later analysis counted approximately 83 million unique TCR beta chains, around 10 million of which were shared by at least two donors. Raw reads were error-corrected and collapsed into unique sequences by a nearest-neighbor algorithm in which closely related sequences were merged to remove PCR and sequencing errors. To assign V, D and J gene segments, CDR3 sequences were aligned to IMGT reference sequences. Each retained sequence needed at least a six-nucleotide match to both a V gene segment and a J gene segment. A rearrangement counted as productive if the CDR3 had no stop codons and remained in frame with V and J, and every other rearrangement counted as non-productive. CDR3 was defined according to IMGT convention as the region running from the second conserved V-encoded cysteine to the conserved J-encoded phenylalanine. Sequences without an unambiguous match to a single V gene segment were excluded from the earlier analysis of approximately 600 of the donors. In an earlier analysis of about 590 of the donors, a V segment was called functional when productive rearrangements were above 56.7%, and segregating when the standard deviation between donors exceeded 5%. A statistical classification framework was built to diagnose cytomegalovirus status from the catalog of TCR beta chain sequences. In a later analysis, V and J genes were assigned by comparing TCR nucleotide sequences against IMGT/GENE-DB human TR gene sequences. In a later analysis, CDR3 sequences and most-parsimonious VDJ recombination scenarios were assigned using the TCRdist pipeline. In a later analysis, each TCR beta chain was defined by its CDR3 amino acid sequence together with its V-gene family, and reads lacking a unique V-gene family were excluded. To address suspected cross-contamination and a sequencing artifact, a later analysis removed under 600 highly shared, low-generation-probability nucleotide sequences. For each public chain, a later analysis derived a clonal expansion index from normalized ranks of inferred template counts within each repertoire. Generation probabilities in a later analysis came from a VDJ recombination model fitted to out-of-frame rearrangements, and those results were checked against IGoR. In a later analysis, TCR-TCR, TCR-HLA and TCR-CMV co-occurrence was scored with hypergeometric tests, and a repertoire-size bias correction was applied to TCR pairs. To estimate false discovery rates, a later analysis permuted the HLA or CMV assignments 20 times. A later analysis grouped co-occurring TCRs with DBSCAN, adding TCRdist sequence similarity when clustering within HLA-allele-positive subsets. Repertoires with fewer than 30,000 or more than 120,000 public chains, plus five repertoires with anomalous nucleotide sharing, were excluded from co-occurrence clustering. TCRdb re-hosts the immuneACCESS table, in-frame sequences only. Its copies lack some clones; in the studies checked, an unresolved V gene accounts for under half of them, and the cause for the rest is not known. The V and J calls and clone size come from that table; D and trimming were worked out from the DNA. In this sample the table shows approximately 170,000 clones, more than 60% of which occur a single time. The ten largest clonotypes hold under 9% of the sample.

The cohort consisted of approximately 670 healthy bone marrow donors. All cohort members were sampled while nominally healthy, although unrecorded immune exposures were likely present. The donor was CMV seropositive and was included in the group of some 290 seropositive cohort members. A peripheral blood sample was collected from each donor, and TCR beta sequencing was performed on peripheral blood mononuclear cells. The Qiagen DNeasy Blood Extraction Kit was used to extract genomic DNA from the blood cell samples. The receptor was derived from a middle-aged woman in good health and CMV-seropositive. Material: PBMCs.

The DNA sequence is given as TGTGCCAGCAGTTCCAGACAGGGGCTCTACAATGAGCAGTTCTTC. Translated, it gives CASSSRQGLYNEQFF. The V and J segments used are TRBV6-6 and TRBJ2-1, with 8 bases in between that match TRBD1. From the cysteine through the phenylalanine, the CDR3 covers 15 amino acids. The retained sequence is limited to the CDR3, 45 bases, with the frame set at the first base. The germline V gene (reference sequence) gives CDR1 as MNHNY and CDR2 as SVGAGI. V has 4 bases trimmed and J has 3 bases trimmed; junction bases matching no gene number 5.